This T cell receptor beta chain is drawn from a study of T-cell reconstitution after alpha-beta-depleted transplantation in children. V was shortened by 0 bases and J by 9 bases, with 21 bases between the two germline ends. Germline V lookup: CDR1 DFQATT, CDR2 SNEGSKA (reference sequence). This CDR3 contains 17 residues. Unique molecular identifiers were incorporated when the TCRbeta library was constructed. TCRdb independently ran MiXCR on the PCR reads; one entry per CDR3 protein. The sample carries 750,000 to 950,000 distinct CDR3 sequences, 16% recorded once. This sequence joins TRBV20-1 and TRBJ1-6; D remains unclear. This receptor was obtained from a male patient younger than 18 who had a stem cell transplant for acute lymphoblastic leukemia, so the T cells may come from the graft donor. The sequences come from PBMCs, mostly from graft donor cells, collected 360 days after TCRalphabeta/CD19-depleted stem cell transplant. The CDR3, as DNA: TGCAGTGCTAGAGATTTAACGACCGGCGGGTCCGTTTCACCCCTCCACTTT. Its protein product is CSARDLTTGGSVSPLHF.